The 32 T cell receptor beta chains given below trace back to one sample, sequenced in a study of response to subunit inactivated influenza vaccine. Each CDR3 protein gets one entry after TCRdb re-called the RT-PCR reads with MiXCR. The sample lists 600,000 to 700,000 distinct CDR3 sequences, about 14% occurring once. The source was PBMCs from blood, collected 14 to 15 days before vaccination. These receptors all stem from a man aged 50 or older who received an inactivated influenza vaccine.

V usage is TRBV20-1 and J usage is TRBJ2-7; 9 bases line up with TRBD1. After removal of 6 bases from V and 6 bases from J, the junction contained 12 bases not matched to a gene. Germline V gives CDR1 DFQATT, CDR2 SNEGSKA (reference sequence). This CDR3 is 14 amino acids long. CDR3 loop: CSAKRPGQGSEQYF. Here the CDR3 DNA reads TGCAGTGCCAAAAGACCGGGACAGGGAAGCGAGCAGTACTTC.

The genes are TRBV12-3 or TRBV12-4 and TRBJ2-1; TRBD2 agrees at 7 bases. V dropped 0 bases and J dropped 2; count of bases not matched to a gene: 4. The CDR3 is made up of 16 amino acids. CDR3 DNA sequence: TGTGCCAGCAGTTTAGCTGCGGGAGTGGCCTACAATGAGCAGTTCTTC. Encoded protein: CASSLAAGVAYNEQFF.

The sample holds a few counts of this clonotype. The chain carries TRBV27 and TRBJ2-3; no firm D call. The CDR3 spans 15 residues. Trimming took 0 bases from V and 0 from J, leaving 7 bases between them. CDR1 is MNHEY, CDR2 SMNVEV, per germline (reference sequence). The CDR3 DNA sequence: TGTGCCAGCAGTTTATCCTTTGCCAGCACAGATACGCAGTATTTT. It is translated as CASSLSFASTDTQYF.

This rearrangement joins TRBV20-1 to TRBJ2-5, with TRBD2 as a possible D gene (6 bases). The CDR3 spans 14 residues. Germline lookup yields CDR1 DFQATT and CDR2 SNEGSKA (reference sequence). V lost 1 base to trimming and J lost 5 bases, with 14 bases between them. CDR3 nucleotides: TGCAGTGCTAGAGGGTCGGCTAGCGCCGAGACCCAGTACTTC. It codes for CSARGSASAETQYF.

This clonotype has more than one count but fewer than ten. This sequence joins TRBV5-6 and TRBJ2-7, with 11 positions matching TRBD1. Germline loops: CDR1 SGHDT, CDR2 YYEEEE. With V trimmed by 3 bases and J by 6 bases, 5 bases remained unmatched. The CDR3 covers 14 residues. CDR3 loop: CASSSGTGGTEQYF. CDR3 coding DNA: TGTGCCAGCAGCTCCGGGACAGGGGGAACCGAGCAGTACTTC.

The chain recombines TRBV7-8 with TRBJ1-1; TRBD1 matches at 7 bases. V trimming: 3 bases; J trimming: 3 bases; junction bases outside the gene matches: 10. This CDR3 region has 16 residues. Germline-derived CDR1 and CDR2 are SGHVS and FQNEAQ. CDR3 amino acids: CASSFYRDRVHTEAFF. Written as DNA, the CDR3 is TGTGCCAGCAGCTTTTATAGAGACAGGGTACACACTGAAGCTTTCTTT.

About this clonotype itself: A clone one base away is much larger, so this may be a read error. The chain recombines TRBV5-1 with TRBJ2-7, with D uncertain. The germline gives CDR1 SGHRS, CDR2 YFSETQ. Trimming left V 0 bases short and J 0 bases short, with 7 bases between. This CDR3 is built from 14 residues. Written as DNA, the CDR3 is TGCGCCAGCAGCTTGGACAGAAACTCCTACGAGCAGTACTTC. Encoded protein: CASSLDRNSYEQYF.

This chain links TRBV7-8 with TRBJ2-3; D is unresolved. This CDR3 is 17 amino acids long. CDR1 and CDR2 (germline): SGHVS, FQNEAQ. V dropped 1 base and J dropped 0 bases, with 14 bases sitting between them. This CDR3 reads CASSLVQGKTSTDTQYF. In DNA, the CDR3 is TGTGCCAGCAGCTTAGTGCAAGGGAAAACTAGCACAGATACGCAGTATTTT.

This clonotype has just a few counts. CDR3 residues: CASSWGQGNQPQHF. The CDR3 bases are TGTGCCAGCAGTTGGGGACAGGGGAATCAGCCCCAGCATTTT. The chain employs TRBV28 and TRBJ1-5; 10 bases agree with TRBD1. The V and J ends lost 4 bases and 4 bases, in that order; junction bases with no gene match: 1. Germline V gene data show CDR1 as MDHEN and CDR2 as SYDVKM. The CDR3 totals 14 residues.

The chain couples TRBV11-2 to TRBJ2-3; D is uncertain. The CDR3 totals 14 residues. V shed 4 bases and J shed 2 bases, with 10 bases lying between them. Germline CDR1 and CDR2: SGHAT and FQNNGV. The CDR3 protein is CASSSQTNTDTQYF. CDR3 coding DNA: TGTGCCAGCAGCTCCCAGACCAACACAGATACGCAGTATTTT. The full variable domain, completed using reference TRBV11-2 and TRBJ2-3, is EAGVAQSPRYKIIEKRQSVAFWCNPISGHATLYWYQQILGQGPKLLIQFQNNGVVDDSQLPKDRFSAERLKGVDSTLKIQPAKLEDSAVYLCASSSQTNTDTQYFGPGTRLTVL.

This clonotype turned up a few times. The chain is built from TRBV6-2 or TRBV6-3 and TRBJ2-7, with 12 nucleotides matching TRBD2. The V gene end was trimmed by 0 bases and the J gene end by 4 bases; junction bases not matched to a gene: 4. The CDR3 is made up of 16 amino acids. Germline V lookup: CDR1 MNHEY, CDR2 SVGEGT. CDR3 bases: TGTGCCAGCAGTTACTCGAGACTAGCGGGAGTTTACGAGCAGTACTTC. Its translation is CASSYSRLAGVYEQYF.

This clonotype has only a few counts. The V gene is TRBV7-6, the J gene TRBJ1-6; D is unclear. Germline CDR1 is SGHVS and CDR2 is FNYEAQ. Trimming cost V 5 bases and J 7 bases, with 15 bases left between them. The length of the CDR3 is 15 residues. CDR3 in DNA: TGTGCCAGCAGCCGCGGGGAGGGAAGGAATTCACCCCTCCACTTT. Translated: CASSRGEGRNSPLHF.

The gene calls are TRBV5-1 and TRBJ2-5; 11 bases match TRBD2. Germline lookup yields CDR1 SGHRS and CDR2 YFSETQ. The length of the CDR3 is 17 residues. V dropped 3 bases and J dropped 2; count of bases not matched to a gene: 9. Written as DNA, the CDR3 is TGCGCCAGCAGCTCATACTCCGGGACTAGCGGACAAGAGACCCAGTACTTC. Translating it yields CASSSYSGTSGQETQYF.

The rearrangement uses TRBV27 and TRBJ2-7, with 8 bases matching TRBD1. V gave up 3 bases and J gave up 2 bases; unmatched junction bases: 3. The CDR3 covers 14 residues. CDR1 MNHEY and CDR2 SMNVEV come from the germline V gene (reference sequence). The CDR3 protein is CASSFAGGAYEQYF. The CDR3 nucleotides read TGTGCCAGCAGTTTTGCAGGGGGCGCCTACGAGCAGTACTTC.

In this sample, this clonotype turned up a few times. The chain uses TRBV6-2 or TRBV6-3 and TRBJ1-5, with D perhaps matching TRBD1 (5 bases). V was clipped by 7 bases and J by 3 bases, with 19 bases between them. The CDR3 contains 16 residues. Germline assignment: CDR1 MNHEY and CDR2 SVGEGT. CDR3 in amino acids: CASTPTPYRHNQPQHF. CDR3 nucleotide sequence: TGTGCCAGCACTCCTACCCCCTACAGGCACAATCAGCCCCAGCATTTT.

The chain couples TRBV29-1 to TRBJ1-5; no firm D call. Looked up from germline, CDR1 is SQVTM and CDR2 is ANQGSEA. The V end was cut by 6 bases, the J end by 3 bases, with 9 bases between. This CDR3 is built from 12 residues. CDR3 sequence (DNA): TGCAGCGTCGGGCAGACCAATCAGCCCCAGCATTTT. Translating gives CSVGQTNQPQHF.

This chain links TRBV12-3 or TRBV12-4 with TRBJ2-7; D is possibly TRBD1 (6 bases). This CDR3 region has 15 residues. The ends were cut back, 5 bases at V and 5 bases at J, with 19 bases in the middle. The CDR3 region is CASSSIGTPVNEQYF. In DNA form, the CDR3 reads TGTGCCAGCAGTAGCATCGGGACACCCGTTAACGAGCAGTACTTC.

CDR3 bases: TGCGCCAGCAGTGAGTCGATTGGGACTACCCTCAGCACGCAGTATTTT. This encodes CASSESIGTTLSTQYF. The rearrangement uses TRBV10-1 and TRBJ2-3, with 7 bases identical to TRBD2. V lost 0 bases, J lost 9 bases, and 12 bases stayed unmatched. Per the germline V gene, CDR1 is WNHNN and CDR2 is SYGVQD (reference sequence). The CDR3 covers 16 residues.

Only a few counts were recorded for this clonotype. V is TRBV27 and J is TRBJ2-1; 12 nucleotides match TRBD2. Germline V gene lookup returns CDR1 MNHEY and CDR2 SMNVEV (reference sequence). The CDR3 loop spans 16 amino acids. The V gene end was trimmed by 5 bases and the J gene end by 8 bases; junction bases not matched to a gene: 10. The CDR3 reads CASSTSLAGGGDEQFF. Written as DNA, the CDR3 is TGTGCCAGCAGTACTTCCCTAGCGGGAGGGGGGGATGAGCAGTTCTTC.

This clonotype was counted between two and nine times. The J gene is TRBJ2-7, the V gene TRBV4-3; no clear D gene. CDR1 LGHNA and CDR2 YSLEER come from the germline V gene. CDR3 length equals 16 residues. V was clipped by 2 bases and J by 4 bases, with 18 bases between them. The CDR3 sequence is CASSQSEGPNGYEQYF. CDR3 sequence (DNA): TGCGCCAGCAGCCAAAGTGAAGGGCCCAATGGTTACGAGCAGTACTTC.

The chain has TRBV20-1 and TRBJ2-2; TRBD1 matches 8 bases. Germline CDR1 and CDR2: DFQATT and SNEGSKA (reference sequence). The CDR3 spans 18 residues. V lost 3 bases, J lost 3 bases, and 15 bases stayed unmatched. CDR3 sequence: CSARNPLVRRGHTGELFF. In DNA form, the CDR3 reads TGCAGTGCTAGGAACCCTCTTGTTCGCAGGGGGCACACCGGGGAGCTGTTTTTT.

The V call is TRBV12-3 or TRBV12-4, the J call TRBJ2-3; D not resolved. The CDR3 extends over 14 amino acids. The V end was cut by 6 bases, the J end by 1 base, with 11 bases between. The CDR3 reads CASSRISRTDTQYF. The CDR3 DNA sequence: TGTGCCAGCAGCAGGATTTCCCGCACAGATACGCAGTATTTT.

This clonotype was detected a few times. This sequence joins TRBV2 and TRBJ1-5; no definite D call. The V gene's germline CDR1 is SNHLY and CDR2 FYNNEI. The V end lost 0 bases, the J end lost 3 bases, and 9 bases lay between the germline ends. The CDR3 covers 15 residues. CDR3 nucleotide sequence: TGTGCCAGCAGTGAAGCGATCTCTATCAATCAGCCCCAGCATTTT. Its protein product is CASSEAISINQPQHF.

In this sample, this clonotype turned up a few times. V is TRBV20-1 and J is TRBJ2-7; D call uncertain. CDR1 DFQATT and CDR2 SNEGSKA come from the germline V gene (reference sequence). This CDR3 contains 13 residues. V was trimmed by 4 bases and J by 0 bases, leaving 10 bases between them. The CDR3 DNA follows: TGCAGTGCTACTGGCCCCAACTCCTACGAGCAGTACTTC. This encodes CSATGPNSYEQYF.

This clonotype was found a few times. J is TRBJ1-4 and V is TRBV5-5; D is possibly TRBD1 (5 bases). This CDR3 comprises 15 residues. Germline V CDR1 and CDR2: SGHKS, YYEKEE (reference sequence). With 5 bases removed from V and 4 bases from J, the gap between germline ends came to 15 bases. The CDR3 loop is CASRFAPGGNEKLFF. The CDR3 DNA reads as TGTGCCAGCAGATTCGCCCCCGGGGGTAATGAAAAACTGTTTTTT.

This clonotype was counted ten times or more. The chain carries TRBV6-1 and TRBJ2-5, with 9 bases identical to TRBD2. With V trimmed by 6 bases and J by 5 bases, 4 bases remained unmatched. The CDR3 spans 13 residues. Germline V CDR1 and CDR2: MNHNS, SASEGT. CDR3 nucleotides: TGTGCCAGCAGGGGACTAGCCCGGGAGACCCAGTACTTC. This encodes CASRGLARETQYF.

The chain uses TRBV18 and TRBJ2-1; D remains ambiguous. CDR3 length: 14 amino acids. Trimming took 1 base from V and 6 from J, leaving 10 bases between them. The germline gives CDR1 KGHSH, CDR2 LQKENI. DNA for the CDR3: TGTGCCAGCTCACCACAAAATAACCGCAATGAGCAGTTCTTC. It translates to CASSPQNNRNEQFF.

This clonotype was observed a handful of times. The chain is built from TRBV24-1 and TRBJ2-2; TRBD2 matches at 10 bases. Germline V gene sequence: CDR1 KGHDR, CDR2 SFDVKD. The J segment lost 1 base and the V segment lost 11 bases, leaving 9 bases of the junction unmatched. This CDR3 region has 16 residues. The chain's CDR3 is CAIQPSGSWNTGELFF. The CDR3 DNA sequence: TGTGCCATCCAACCTAGCGGGAGTTGGAACACCGGGGAGCTGTTTTTT.

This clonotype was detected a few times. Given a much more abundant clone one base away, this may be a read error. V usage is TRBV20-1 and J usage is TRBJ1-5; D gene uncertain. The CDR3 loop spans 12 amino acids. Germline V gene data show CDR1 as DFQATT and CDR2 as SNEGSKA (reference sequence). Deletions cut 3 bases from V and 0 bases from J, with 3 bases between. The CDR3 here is CSASSSNQPQHF. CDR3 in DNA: TGCAGTGCTAGTAGTAGCAATCAGCCCCAGCATTTT.

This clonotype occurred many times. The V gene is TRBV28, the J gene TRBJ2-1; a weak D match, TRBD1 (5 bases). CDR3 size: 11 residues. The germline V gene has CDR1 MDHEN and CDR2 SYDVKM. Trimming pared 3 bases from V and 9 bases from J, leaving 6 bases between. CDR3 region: CASSLQGEQFF. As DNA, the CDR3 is TGTGCCAGCAGTTTGCAGGGTGAGCAGTTCTTC. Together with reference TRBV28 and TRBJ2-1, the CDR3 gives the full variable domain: DVKVTQSSRYLVKRTGEKVFLECVQDMDHENMFWYRQDPGLGLRLIYFSYDVKMKEKGDIPEGYSVSREKKERFSLILESASTNQTSMYLCASSLQGEQFFGPGTRLTVL.

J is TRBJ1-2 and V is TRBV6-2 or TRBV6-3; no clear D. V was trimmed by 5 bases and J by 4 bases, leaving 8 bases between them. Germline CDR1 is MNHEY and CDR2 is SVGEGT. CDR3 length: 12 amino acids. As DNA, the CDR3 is TGTGCCAGCAGTCTGACTTTCTATGGCTACACCTTC. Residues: CASSLTFYGYTF.

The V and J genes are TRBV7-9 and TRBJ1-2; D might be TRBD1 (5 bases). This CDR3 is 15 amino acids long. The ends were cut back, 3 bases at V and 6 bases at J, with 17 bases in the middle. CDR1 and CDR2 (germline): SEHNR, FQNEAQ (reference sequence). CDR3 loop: CASSFGADGTHGYTF. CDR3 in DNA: TGTGCCAGCAGCTTTGGGGCAGACGGCACCCATGGCTACACCTTC.